This entry concerns a single T cell receptor beta chain. In its sample, this clone was seen once. Its cognate antigen has yet to be identified. No per-base quality is available; no much larger clone lies one base away. V is reduced by 2 bases and J by 8 bases, leaving a spacing of 12 bases between them. The CDR1 and CDR2 encoded by the germline V gene (reference sequence) are GTSNPN and SVGIG. The CDR3 measures 12 amino acids from cysteine to phenylalanine. Solely the CDR3 DNA is kept, with 36 bases framed from the first base. In total, around 600 healthy bone marrow donors made up the cohort. All cohort members were sampled while nominally healthy, although unrecorded immune exposures were likely present. The donor was CMV seronegative and was included in the group of several hundred seronegative cohort members. A peripheral blood sample was provided by each donor, and peripheral blood mononuclear cells were used for TCR beta sequencing. The Qiagen DNeasy Blood Extraction Kit was used to extract genomic DNA from the blood cell samples.

The sample originates from a study of cytomegalovirus exposure and HLA in healthy donors (TCRdb year 2017). At the level of the whole study: In an earlier analysis of roughly 590 of the donors, about 260 Gb of sequence data and 90 million to 120 million unique TCR beta sequences from 180 million or so T cells were reported. An early release that covered fewer than 800 HLA-typed donors contained approximately 300 gigabases of sequencing data and 70 million to 100 million unique TCR sequences. The genetic ancestry cluster associated with self-reported Caucasian donors included about 81% of the 300 to 450 genotyped donors. The study aimed to test whether signatures of past pathogen exposure could be identified by cataloging public T cell receptors. Using immunosequencing, the study profiled T cell repertoires from some 670 subjects and related those repertoires to cytomegalovirus serostatus. Along with the roughly 610-subject first cohort, a separate validation cohort of about 110 different subjects was used. To predict cytomegalovirus infection status, the study brought together high-throughput TCR immunosequencing, statistical association of individual TCRs with disease status, and machine learning. A later analysis re-analyzed previously published TCR beta repertoires from 600 to 850 donors and added high-resolution HLA genotyping to study TCR occurrence patterns. Rather than using new phenotypic data, the later analysis identified candidate immune exposures from TCR beta sequences and from how often those sequences occurred across donors. In an earlier analysis of more than 550 of the donors, high-throughput TCR beta sequencing was used to judge whether each TCR beta V gene segment behaved as functional or pseudogenic. Donor age, sex, ethnicity and CMV serostatus were collected together with the repertoire data. Genome-wide SNP genotypes for about 55% of the roughly 670 donors were used in a later genetic analysis, which treated that subset as a discovery cohort. All discovery cohort repertoires had been generated using a single sequencing platform. HLA typing included class I and class II loci at four-digit resolution. Typing coverage varied by locus: about 620-640 donors for A, B, C, DRB1 and DQB1; approximately 560 for DQA1; more than 600 for DPA1; more than 450 for DPB1. Four or five DR-DQ haplotypes were handled as single units for association and clustering because linkage in the cohort was strong. Among around 400 genotyped donors of the cohort, an average of about 240,000 unique TCR beta nucleotide sequences was sequenced per donor, of which 15% to 20% were non-productive.

Libraries came from the immunoSEQ multiplex PCR assay. For the multiplex PCR, a mixture combining 60 forward primers for TCR Vbeta segments and 13 reverse primers for TCR Jbeta segments was used. Amplification of the CDR3 region of rearranged TCR beta genes was performed with a multiplex PCR assay on genomic DNA. On the Illumina HiSeq System, the amplified TCR beta libraries were sequenced as 87-base-pair reads. From the authors' description of their analysis: A later analysis counted approximately 76 million unique TCR beta chains across the 666 repertoires, and some 11 million of these chains were shared by at least two donors. Raw reads were error-corrected and collapsed into unique sequences by a nearest-neighbor algorithm in which closely related sequences were merged to remove PCR and sequencing errors. CDR3 sequences were aligned to IMGT reference sequences to assign V, D and J gene segments. For a sequence to be retained, at least a six-nucleotide match to both a V gene segment and a J gene segment was required. A rearrangement was called productive if the CDR3 had no stop codons and remained in frame with V and J, and every other rearrangement was called non-productive. CDR3 was defined by IMGT convention, running from the second conserved V-encoded cysteine to the conserved J-encoded phenylalanine. The earlier analysis of approximately 590 of the donors excluded any sequence lacking an unambiguous match to a single V gene segment. In an earlier analysis of almost 600 of the donors, a V segment was called functional when productive rearrangements were above 56.7%, and segregating when the standard deviation between donors exceeded 5%. A statistical classification framework was built to diagnose cytomegalovirus status from the catalog of TCR beta chain sequences. V and J gene assignment, in a later analysis, came from comparing TCR nucleotide sequences with IMGT/GENE-DB human TR gene sequences. A later analysis assigned CDR3 sequences and most-parsimonious VDJ recombination scenarios with the TCRdist pipeline. A later analysis defined each TCR beta chain by its CDR3 amino acid sequence plus V-gene family, and excluded reads lacking a unique V-gene family. To address suspected cross-contamination and a sequencing artifact, a later analysis removed 550 to 750 highly shared, low-generation-probability nucleotide sequences. In a later analysis, a clonal expansion index was calculated for each public chain from normalized within-repertoire ranks of inferred template counts. A later analysis computed generation probabilities with a VDJ recombination model fitted to out-of-frame rearrangements, and checked the results against IGoR. Hypergeometric tests were used in a later analysis to score TCR-TCR, TCR-HLA and TCR-CMV co-occurrence, with a repertoire-size bias correction applied to the TCR pairs. A later analysis estimated false discovery rates by permuting HLA or CMV assignments 20 times. A later analysis grouped co-occurring TCRs with DBSCAN, adding TCRdist sequence similarity when clustering within HLA-allele-positive subsets. Co-occurrence clustering excluded repertoires with fewer than 30,000 or more than 120,000 public chains, plus five with anomalous nucleotide sharing. Here the immuneACCESS table is served through TCRdb, limited to in-frame sequences with V and J called. Missing clones are a known gap in these copies; in checked studies unresolved V genes cover under half, and the rest lacks a known reason. For V, J and clone size, that table is used; D and trimming come from the DNA. For this sample there are about 140,000 clones; 75% to 85% appear just once. In total, the top ten clones hold approximately 2.5% of the sample.

Findings and caveats that apply to the study as a whole: A later analysis reported that several top co-occurrence clusters appeared linked to parvovirus B19, influenza, CMV and Epstein-Barr virus. Because HLA typing was unavailable for some donors at each locus, only the typed subset was used in association tests. A further reported finding was that TCR beta sequences accurately predicted the HLA-A and HLA-B alleles for most subjects in the first cohort. The study listed 164 TCR beta chains as associated with cytomegalovirus. In a later genetic analysis, a missense DCLRE1C variant was associated with V-gene and J-gene trimming of TCR beta chains, and the association was replicated in an independent cohort. The sequencing pipeline was judged likely to have produced a cluster of highly shared sequence variants as a technical artifact. According to a later genetic analysis, donors in an Asian-associated ancestry cluster had fewer N-insertions in productive TCRs than the approximately 670-donor mean. Linkage disequilibrium might explain the correlated functional status among segregating V segments, but an unknown experimental factor could not be ruled out. In an earlier analysis of 587 of the donors, most TCR beta V segments were observed in productive rearrangements about 90% or about 30% of the time, broadly matching IMGT annotations. When HLA alleles, especially DR and DQ, strongly co-occurred, attributing TCR associations to individual alleles was difficult. The classifier was reported to diagnose cytomegalovirus status with high specificity and sensitivity in both the original cohort and the validation cohort. In a later analysis, TCR association rates were found to vary across HLA loci, with the most associated TCRs seen for DRB1 alleles and the fewest for HLA-C alleles. Some IMGT-functional V segments, including TRBV6-2 and TRBV6-3, could not be told apart with the 87-base-pair reads, so those segments were excluded. In a later analysis, most CMV-associated TCR beta chains were found to appear HLA-restricted, with HLA associations seemingly driven largely by CMV exposure. In vitro tests confirmed that a few of the cytomegalovirus-associated TCR beta chains recognize cytomegalovirus antigens. The cohort was sequenced for TCR beta chains only, and without alpha or paired-chain data the features that could be detected were limited. According to the authors, the approach could potentially be generalized to other disease states and immunological phenotypes. At a false discovery rate of 0.05, a later analysis linked 16,000 or so TCR beta sequences to specific HLA alleles. Most TCR sequences were seen in very few donors, while some public TCRs were found in many individuals. Because counts were too low, about 18 rarely observed V segments, including chromosome 9 orphons, were left out of the earlier analysis of over 550 of the donors. In a later analysis, HLA-associated TCR beta chains showed more clonal expansion and lower generation probabilities than non-associated chains that were equally common. Presence/absence analyses assumed roughly uniform sequencing depth across donors, an assumption that may not hold. The only immune exposure information available for the cohort was CMV serostatus.

Sequenced sample: PBMCs. The receptor comes from a man aged 45 to 65 in good health and CMV-seronegative. Recombination linked TRBV30 to TRBJ1-2; tentative D gene TRBD1, with 5 bases matching. The DNA sequence follows: TGTGCCTGGAGTAGGGACTCAAGGGGCTACACCTTC. This yields the protein CAWSRDSRGYTF.